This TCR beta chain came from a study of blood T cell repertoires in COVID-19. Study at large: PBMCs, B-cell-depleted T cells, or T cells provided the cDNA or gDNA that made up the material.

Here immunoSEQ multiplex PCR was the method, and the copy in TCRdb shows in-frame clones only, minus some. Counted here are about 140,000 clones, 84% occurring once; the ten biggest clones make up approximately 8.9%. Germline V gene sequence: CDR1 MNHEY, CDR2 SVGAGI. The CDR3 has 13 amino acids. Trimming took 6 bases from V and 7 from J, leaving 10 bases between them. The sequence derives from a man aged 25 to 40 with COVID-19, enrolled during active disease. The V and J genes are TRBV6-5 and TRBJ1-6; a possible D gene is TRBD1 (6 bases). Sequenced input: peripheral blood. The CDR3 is CASRRQENSPLHF. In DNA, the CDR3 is TGTGCCAGCAGACGACAGGAGAATTCACCCCTCCACTTT.